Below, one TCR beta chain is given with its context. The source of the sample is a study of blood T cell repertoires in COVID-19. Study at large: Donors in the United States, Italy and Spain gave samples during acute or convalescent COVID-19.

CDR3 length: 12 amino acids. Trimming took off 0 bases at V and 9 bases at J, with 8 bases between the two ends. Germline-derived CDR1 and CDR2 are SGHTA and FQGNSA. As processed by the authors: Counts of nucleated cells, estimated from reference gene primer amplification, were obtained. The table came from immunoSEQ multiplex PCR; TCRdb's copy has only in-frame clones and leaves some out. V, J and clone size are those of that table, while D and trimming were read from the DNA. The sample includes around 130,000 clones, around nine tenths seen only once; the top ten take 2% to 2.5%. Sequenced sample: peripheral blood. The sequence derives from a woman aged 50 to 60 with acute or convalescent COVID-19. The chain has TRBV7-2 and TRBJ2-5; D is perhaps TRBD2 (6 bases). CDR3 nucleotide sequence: TGTGCCAGCAGCTTAGCCGGAGGGGCCCAGTACTTC. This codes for CASSLAGGAQYF.